Listed below are T cell receptor beta chains from one sample, sequenced in a study of blood T cell repertoires in COVID-19. Generated by immunoSEQ multiplex PCR, the TCRdb table keeps only in-frame clones and is missing some. The table shows over 50,000 clones, with 70% to 90% occurring only once. The material sequenced was peripheral blood. Every receptor here comes from a man between 70 and 80 years old with acute or convalescent COVID-19. CDR3s include the opening cysteine and the closing phenylalanine or tryptophan. A D gene is named only where the DNA matches it firmly. Only some rows state a clone size, as once, few, many or a class for expanded clones.

>TRBJ2-1|TRBV4-2|-|-
TGTGCCAGCAGCCTCGAAACCGCAGCGTTCTACAATGAGCAGTTCTTC
CASSLETAAFYNEQFF
>TRBJ2-3|TRBV2|-|-
TGTGCCAGCAGCCCGACAGTGCTCCACCCTAGCACAGATACGCAGTATTTT
CASSPTVLHPSTDTQYF
>TRBJ2-5|TRBV6-1|TRBD2|-
TGTGCCAGCAGTGAAAGGGCTGGCGGAGCTCGGACTAGCGGCCAAGAGACCCAGTACTTC
CASSERAGGARTSGQETQYF
>TRBJ2-7|TRBV7-6|TRBD1|-
TGTGCCAGCAGCTTATGGGGGCGGGGACAGGGGGGCTCCTACGAGCAGTACTTC
CASSLWGRGQGGSYEQYF
>TRBJ2-5|TRBV6-1|-|-
TGTGCCAGCAGTGAAGCCCGGGGTTCCGAGACCCAGTACTTC
CASSEARGSETQYF
>TRBJ1-5|TRBV7-2|TRBD1|-
TGTGCCAGCAGCCTGACAGGGTCGGTTGATCAGCCCCAGCATTTT
CASSLTGSVDQPQHF
>TRBJ1-1|TRBV19|-|-
TGTGCCAGGCTGACAGGTAGGTCCCTTTGGGTGAACACTGAAGCTTTCTTT
CARLTGRSLWVNTEAFF
>TRBJ1-2|TRBV6-1|TRBD1|-
TGTGCCAGCAGTGAATCATCCAGGGGGCTTACCTTC
CASSESSRGLTF
>TRBJ1-1|TRBV6-5|-|-
TGTGCCAGCAGTCCTGAAACAGGGAGCACTGAAGCTTTCTTT
CASSPETGSTEAFF
>TRBJ2-5|TRBV5-1|TRBD2|-
TGCGCCAGCAGCTTTGGACTAGCGGAGACCCAGTACTTC
CASSFGLAETQYF
>TRBJ2-5|TRBV28|-|-
TGTGCCAGCAGTACCCCGGTACAGGCAGAGACCCAGTACTTC
CASSTPVQAETQYF
>TRBJ1-2|TRBV6-4|-|-
TGTGCCAGCAGTCCTGGCCTTTTCTATGGCTACACCTTC
CASSPGLFYGYTF
>TRBJ2-1|TRBV20-1|-|-
TGCAGTGCTAGTACAGGGTCCGACAATGAGCAGTTCTTC
CSASTGSDNEQFF
>TRBJ1-2|TRBV6-5|TRBD1|few
TGTGCCAGCAGTTACTACAGGGGGGGCGGCTACACCTTC
CASSYYRGGGYTF
>TRBJ2-5|TRBV5-1|-|-
TGCGCCAGCAGCTTGGTGGAGGGGCCCTCAGGGACCCAGTACTTC
CASSLVEGPSGTQYF
>TRBJ2-3|TRBV28|TRBD2|-
TGTGCCAGCAGTTTACTAGCGGGGGGCAACACAGATACGCAGTATTTT
CASSLLAGGNTDTQYF
>TRBJ2-2|TRBV5-1|TRBD1|-
TGCGCCAGCAGCTTGGCCGGACAGGGGATTAACACCGGGGAGCTGTTTTTT
CASSLAGQGINTGELFF
>TRBJ1-3|TRBV5-1|-|-
TGCGCCAGCAGCTTGGACCCAGGCTCTGGAAACACCATATATTTT
CASSLDPGSGNTIYF
>TRBJ2-1|TRBV5-1|-|-
TGCGCCAGCAGCTTGAACGGACCTGGAGGCAATGAGCAGTTCTTC
CASSLNGPGGNEQFF
>TRBJ1-2|TRBV11-2|-|-
TGTGCCAACAGCCTCCTAGGGGCGGCCCCCCAAGGGGGCTACACCTTC
CANSLLGAAPQGGYTF
>TRBJ2-7|TRBV29-1|TRBD1|few
TGCAGCGCACAGGCAGGGGGCTACGAGCAGTACTTC
CSAQAGGYEQYF
>TRBJ1-6|TRBV2|-|-
TGTGCCAGCAGGTTGCATGGGGAGCCCCTCCACTTT
CASRLHGEPLHF
>TRBJ2-7|TRBV1|-|-
TGCACCAGCAGCCAAGAGAAGCTAAGACAGGGGATCTACGAGCAGTACTTC
CTSSQEKLRQGIYEQYF
>TRBJ1-5|TRBV18|TRBD1|-
TGTGCCAGCTCACAAGGGGACAGGGACCAGCCCCAGCATTTT
CASSQGDRDQPQHF
>TRBJ2-7|TRBV15|TRBD1|-
TGTGCCACCAGCAGAGATCTAGGGGGCGCCCACGAGCAGTACTTC
CATSRDLGGAHEQYF
>TRBJ1-2|TRBV19|-|-
TGTGCCAGTAGGCCGAGCGGGGCCCGAGGCTACACCTTC
CASRPSGARGYTF
>TRBJ2-7|TRBV28|-|-
TGTGCCAGCAGTTTATTCTTGGGGGCTAGCTCCTACGAGCAGTACTTC
CASSLFLGASSYEQYF
>TRBJ2-7|TRBV2|TRBD2|-
TGTGCCAGCAGTGAGCGACTAGCGGGGGAGCAGTACTTC
CASSERLAGEQYF
>TRBJ1-6|TRBV6-5|-|-
TGTGCCAGCACCCTGACAAGGCCCCATAATTCACCCCTCCACTTT
CASTLTRPHNSPLHF
>TRBJ2-7|TRBV12-5|TRBD1|-
TGTGCTAGTGGTTCGCCGGGACAGGGCTCCGAGCAGTACTTC
CASGSPGQGSEQYF
>TRBJ2-1|TRBV5-1|-|-
TGCGCCAGCAGCCCCCATTGGGGGGGGCCCTACAATGAGCAGTTCTTC
CASSPHWGGPYNEQFF
>TRBJ1-6|TRBV5-4|TRBD1|-
TGTGCCAGCAGCCGGGGACAGGGGAGCTCCTATAATTCACCCCTCCACTTT
CASSRGQGSSYNSPLHF
>TRBJ1-2|TRBV19|-|-
TGTGCCAGTAGTATAGGGGGCGTCTATGGCTACACCTTC
CASSIGGVYGYTF
>TRBJ2-3|TRBV5-1|-|-
TGCGCCAGCAGCCTGGGACTCGCCATGAGCACAGATACGCAGTATTTT
CASSLGLAMSTDTQYF
>TRBJ2-3|TRBV29-1|-|-
TGCAGCGTTGAGGGCCTCGATACGCAGTATTTT
CSVEGLDTQYF
>TRBJ1-2|TRBV14|-|-
TGTGCCAGCAGCCAAGATTCACGGCGCGGTTATGGCTACACCTTC
CASSQDSRRGYGYTF
>TRBJ1-5|TRBV10-3|-|-
TGTGCCATCAGTGAGTACGGCAGCGTTAGCAATCAGCCCCAGCATTTT
CAISEYGSVSNQPQHF
>TRBJ2-7|TRBV2|-|-
TGTGCCAGCAGTGGGAGGCTAGGACGCGAACAGCAGTACTTC
CASSGRLGREQQYF
>TRBJ1-2|TRBV2|TRBD1|-
TGTGCCAGCAGGGACAGGGCCAACTATGGCTACACCTTC
CASRDRANYGYTF
>TRBJ2-7|TRBV28|-|-
TGTGCCAGCAGTTTGAGGCTAGCGCTGACCTACGAGCAGTACTTC
CASSLRLALTYEQYF
>TRBJ1-1|TRBV2|-|-
TGTGCCAGCAGTGTCCAGGGTGGCACTGAAGCTTTCTTT
CASSVQGGTEAFF
>TRBJ2-7|TRBV18|TRBD2|-
TGTGCCAGCTCACCACCGTCTAGCGGGGCGATCTCCTACGAGCAGTACTTC
CASSPPSSGAISYEQYF
>TRBJ1-5|TRBV6-1|TRBD1|-
TGTGCCAGCAGTGGGGGACAGCCGAATAGCAATCAGCCCCAGCATTTT
CASSGGQPNSNQPQHF
>TRBJ1-2|TRBV15|TRBD1|-
TGTGCCACCAGCAGGGACAGGGTTGGTGGCTACACCTTC
CATSRDRVGGYTF
>TRBJ2-7|TRBV3-1/TRBV3-2|TRBD2|-
TGTGCCAGCAGCCAAGACAACGGGGGGTCCGGGCAGTACTTC
CASSQDNGGSGQYF